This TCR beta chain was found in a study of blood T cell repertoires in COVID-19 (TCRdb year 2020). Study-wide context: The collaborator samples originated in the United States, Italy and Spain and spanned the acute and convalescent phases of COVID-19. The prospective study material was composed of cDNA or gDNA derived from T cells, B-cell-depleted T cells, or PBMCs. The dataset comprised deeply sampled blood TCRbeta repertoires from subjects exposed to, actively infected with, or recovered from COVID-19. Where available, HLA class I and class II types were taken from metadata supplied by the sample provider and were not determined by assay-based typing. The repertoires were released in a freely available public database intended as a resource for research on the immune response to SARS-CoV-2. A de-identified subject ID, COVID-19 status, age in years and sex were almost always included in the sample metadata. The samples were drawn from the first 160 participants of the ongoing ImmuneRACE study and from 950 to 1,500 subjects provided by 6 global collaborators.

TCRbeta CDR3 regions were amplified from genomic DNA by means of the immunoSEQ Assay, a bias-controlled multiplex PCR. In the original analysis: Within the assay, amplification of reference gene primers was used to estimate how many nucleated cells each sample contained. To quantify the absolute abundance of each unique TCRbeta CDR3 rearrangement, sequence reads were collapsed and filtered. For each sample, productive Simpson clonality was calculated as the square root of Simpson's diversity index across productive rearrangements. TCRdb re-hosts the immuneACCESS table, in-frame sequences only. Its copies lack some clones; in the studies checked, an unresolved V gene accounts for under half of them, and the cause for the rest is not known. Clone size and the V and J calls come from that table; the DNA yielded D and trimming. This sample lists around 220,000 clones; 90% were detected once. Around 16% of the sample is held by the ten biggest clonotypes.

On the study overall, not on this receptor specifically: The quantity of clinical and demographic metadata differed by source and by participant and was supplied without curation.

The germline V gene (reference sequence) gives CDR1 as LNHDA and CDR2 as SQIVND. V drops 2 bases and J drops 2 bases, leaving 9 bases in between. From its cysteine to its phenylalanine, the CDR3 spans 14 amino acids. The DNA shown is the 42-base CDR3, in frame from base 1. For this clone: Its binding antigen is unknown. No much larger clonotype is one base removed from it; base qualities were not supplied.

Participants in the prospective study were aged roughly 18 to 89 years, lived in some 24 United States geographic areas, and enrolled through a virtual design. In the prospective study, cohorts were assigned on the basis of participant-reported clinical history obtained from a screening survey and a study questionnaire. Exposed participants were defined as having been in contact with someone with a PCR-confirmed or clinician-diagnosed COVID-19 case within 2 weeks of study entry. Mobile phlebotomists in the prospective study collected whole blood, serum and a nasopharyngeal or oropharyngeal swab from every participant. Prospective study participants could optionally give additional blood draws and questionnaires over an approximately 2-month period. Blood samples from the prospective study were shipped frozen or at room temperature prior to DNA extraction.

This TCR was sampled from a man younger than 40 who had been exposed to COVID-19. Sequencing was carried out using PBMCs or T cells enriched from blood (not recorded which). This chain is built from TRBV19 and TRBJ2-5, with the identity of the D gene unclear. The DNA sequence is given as TGTGCCAGTAGTATACGCCAGAATCAAGAGACCCAGTACTTC. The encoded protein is CASSIRQNQETQYF.